These 21 T cell receptor beta chains share one sample of origin, sequenced in a study of tumor-infiltrating lymphocytes in primary liver carcinoma. It was from approximately 20-30 mg of unsorted bulk tissue that RNA and DNA were co-extracted. Starting from about 0.5 ug of total RNA, TCR beta cDNA was produced with a primer in the constant region. Construction of TCR beta libraries relied on three successive nested multiplex PCR rounds employing slightly modified ARM-PCR. The opening two PCR rounds, roughly 11 cycles each, paired TRBV1-TRBV30 forward primers with a C-beta reverse primer. MiXCR was run by TCRdb on the multiplex PCR reads, yielding one entry per CDR3 protein. Of 80,000 or so distinct CDR3 sequences in the sample, approximately 62% were seen once. Sequenced input: tumor-adjacent normal liver tissue. The receptors come from a man aged 35 to 55 with primary liver carcinoma and hepatitis B virus infection.

CDR3 residues: CSVTTLRLWPRQEQFF. The CDR3 DNA reads TGCAGCGTCACCACGCTTCGGCTCTGGCCCCGTCAAGAGCAGTTCTTC. The V call is TRBV29-1, the J call TRBJ2-1, with D uncertain. Germline assignment: CDR1 SQVTM and CDR2 ANQGSEA. This CDR3 is 16 amino acids long. Trimming removed 6 bases at V and 10 bases at J, with 28 bases between.

On this clonotype: One end of the junction fails to match germline, which may point to a read error. This chain links TRBV29-1 with TRBJ2-4; the D gene could be TRBD1 or TRBD2 (6 bases each). The CDR3 contains 14 residues. Germline CDR1 reads SQVTM; CDR2 reads ANQGSEA. CDR3 DNA: TGCAGCGTCGCCTCTGGCGGGATGAGGGACATTCGGTACTTC. As protein: CSVASGGMRDIRYF.

V and J are TRBV5-6 and TRBJ1-2, with 8 bases aligning to TRBD1. CDR3 length: 13 residues. Germline values: CDR1 SGHDT, CDR2 YYEEEE. CDR3 DNA: TGTGATAGCAGCTTGGTTGGGACAGGATGCTACACCTTC. Protein sequence: CDSSLVGTGCYTF. Drawing the rest from reference TRBV5-6 and TRBJ1-2, the complete variable domain is DAGVTQSPTHLIKTRGQQVTLRCSPKSGHDTVSWYQQALGQGPQFIFQYYEEEERQRGNFPDRFSGHQFPNYSSELNVNALLLGDSALYLCDSSLVGTGCYTFGSGTRLTVV.

This clonotype has only a few counts. It may be a read error: a sequence one base away is much more abundant. The CDR3 end shows no conserved phenylalanine or tryptophan, and so a read error is likely. Here the CDR3 DNA reads TGTGCCACCAGTGCCCAGGGCTACGAGCAGTACTCC. Protein product: CATSAQGYEQYS. This chain uses TRBV24-1 with TRBJ2-7, with TRBD1 as a possible D gene (5 bases). The CDR3 sequence is 12 residues long. The V gene lost 5 bases and the J gene lost 3 bases, with 7 bases spanning the gap. The germline V gene has CDR1 KGHDR and CDR2 SFDVKD.

The chain combines TRBV28 with TRBJ2-5; tentative D call: TRBD2 (5 bases). V lost 9 bases and J lost 7, with 36 bases in between. CDR1 MDHEN and CDR2 SYDVKM come from the germline V gene. The CDR3 totals 19 residues. CDR3 protein: CASRQPKAGSWANEGTQYF. CDR3 DNA sequence: TGTGCCAGTCGCCAACCTAAGGCAGGTTCATGGGCCAACGAGGGGACCCAGTACTTC.

About this clonotype: One junction end disagrees with the germline gene, perhaps due to a read error. The chain combines TRBV6-5 with TRBJ2-6; the D gene could be TRBD1 or TRBD2 (5 bases each). The CDR3 extends over 17 amino acids. Germline V gene data show CDR1 as MNHEY and CDR2 as SVGAGI. This CDR3 reads CASTYSGGSSGANVLTF. DNA of the CDR3: TGTGCCAGCACTTACTCTGGGGGTAGCTCTGGGGCCAACGTCCTGACTTTC.

CDR3 bases: TGTGCCAGCAGCTTTGGGCTCCTAACGGAAATGAATGAGCAGTTCTTC. Translating it yields CASSFGLLTEMNEQFF. The genes are TRBV11-2 and TRBJ2-1; D gene unclear. Germline V gene lookup returns CDR1 SGHAT and CDR2 FQNNGV. The CDR3 loop spans 16 amino acids. The V end lost 3 bases, the J end lost 7 bases, and 19 bases lay between the germline ends.

To note about this clonotype: Because it lacks the conserved phenylalanine or tryptophan at the end, this CDR3 is likely a read error. Because the CDR3's place on the DNA is in doubt, the DNA is left out and the CDR3 is given as listed by TCRdb. The chain links TRBV12-3 or TRBV12-4 to TRBJ2-7. The CDR3 adds up to 13 amino acids, both ends counted. CDR3 residues: CASSGSISYERYL.

This clonotype appeared once. The DNA of the CDR3 is TGCAGCATGCGCCCTCCCAGGACTAGTTGGGCCTCCTACAATGAGCAGTTCTTC. It yields the protein CSMRPPRTSWASYNEQFF. V usage is TRBV29-1 and J usage is TRBJ2-1; 7 bases line up with TRBD2. The trim removed 8 bases at V and 0 bases at J, leaving 19 bases unmatched. The V gene's germline CDR1 is SQVTM and CDR2 ANQGSEA. This CDR3 comprises 18 residues.

V is TRBV11-2 and J is TRBJ2-1; TRBD2 agrees at 9 bases. The CDR3 is 18 amino acids. The ends lost 9 bases at V and 10 bases at J; junction bases unmatched: 25. Germline V gene sequence: CDR1 SGHAT, CDR2 FQNNGV. The CDR3 coding sequence is TGTGCCAGGAGTCCAAGCCCCCTAGTAGCGGGAGTTCCCTCGGAGCAGTTCTTC. Translated, it gives CARSPSPLVAGVPSEQFF.

DNA of the CDR3: TGCAGCGTTGCGCCGAACACCGGGGAGCTGTTTTTT. This encodes CSVAPNTGELFF. V is TRBV29-1 and J is TRBJ2-2; D ambiguous. V dropped 4 bases and J dropped 0 bases, with 3 bases sitting between them. The CDR3 has 12 residues. Germline CDR1 is SQVTM and CDR2 is ANQGSEA.

This clonotype was seen once. The chain links TRBV5-6 to TRBJ2-2; D perhaps matches TRBD1 (5 bases). Trimming took 5 bases from V and 0 from J, leaving 11 bases between them. The germline gives CDR1 SGHDT, CDR2 YYEEEE. CDR3 length: 15 residues. The CDR3 region is CASSPGSANTGELFF. For the CDR3, the DNA is TGTGCCAGCAGTCCAGGGTCCGCGAACACCGGGGAGCTGTTTTTT. The whole variable domain, remainder taken from reference TRBV5-6 and TRBJ2-2, is DAGVTQSPTHLIKTRGQQVTLRCSPKSGHDTVSWYQQALGQGPQFIFQYYEEEERQRGNFPDRFSGHQFPNYSSELNVNALLLGDSALYLCASSPGSANTGELFFGEGSRLTVL.

The rearrangement uses TRBV7-8 and TRBJ1-2; no firm D call. CDR3 size: 13 residues. V lost 6 bases and J 4 bases, leaving 12 bases between the germline ends. The V gene's germline CDR1 is SGHVS and CDR2 FQNEAQ. This chain's CDR3 is CASRRGWFYGYTF. DNA for the CDR3: TGTGCCAGCAGGCGGGGATGGTTCTATGGCTACACCTTC.

The table lists this clonotype with many counts. The rearrangement joins TRBV28 to TRBJ1-3, with D unclear. V was clipped by 6 bases and J by 3 bases, with 15 bases between them. CDR3 length: 15 amino acids. In germline, CDR1 is MDHEN, CDR2 SYDVKM. The CDR3 loop reads CASSDIGVLGNTIYF. The CDR3 region has the DNA TGTGCCAGCAGCGACATTGGGGTTCTTGGAAACACCATATATTTT.

Notes on this clonotype: An end of the junction differs from the germline gene, which may be a read error. The V call is TRBV10-3, the J call TRBJ2-6; tentatively, D is TRBD1 or TRBD2 (5 bases each). Germline CDR1 is ENHRY and CDR2 is SYGVKD. The CDR3 covers 16 residues. The CDR3 here is CAISEGDSDGANVLTF. The DNA for the CDR3 is TGTGCCATCAGTGAGGGCGATTCGGACGGGGCCAACGTACTGACTTTC.

About this clonotype: This CDR3 is missing its conserved last phenylalanine or tryptophan, likely due to a read error. CDR3 sequence reads: CAGSYRGGHEQYY. The CDR3 nucleotides read TGTGCCGGCAGTTACAGGGGCGGTCACGAGCAGTACTAC. The rearrangement joins TRBV6-6 to TRBJ2-7, with 7 bases identical to TRBD1. Germline CDR1 MNHNY, CDR2 SVGAGI (reference sequence). The CDR3 contains 13 residues.

Concerning this clonotype itself: A much bigger clone sits one base away, suggesting this may be a read error. The chain combines TRBV29-1 with TRBJ2-7; TRBD1 is a possible D gene (6 bases). CDR3 size: 14 residues. Germline values: CDR1 SQVTM, CDR2 ANQGSEA. V lost 6 bases to trimming and J lost 7 bases, with 22 bases between them. The CDR3 region is CSVPDRMDQVEQYF. The CDR3 region has the DNA TGCAGCGTCCCAGACAGGATGGATCAGGTTGAGCAGTACTTC.

Turning to this clonotype: The conserved closing phenylalanine or tryptophan is absent in this CDR3, likely reflecting a read error. The genes are TRBV12-3 or TRBV12-4 and TRBJ2-7; possibly TRBD1 for D (6 bases). Deletions cut 3 bases from V and 3 bases from J, with 9 bases between. The CDR3 has 13 residues. This CDR3 is CASSLTDSYEQYL. DNA of the CDR3: TGTGCCAGCAGTTTGACGGACAGCTACGAGCAGTACCTC.

Concerning this clonotype itself: One end of the junction does not line up with germline, which may come from a read error. The V and J genes are TRBV5-1 and TRBJ1-1; 10 positions match TRBD1. CDR1 is SGHRS, CDR2 YFSETQ, per germline. The CDR3 spans 15 residues. The CDR3 loop is CASSIGQGVYTEASF. CDR3 nucleotide sequence: TGCGCCAGCAGCATCGGACAGGGGGTGTACACTGAAGCTTCCTTT.

This clonotype was observed a few times. Possible read error: a much larger clone is one base away. This chain connects TRBV12-3 or TRBV12-4 to TRBJ1-5; tentatively, D is TRBD1 (5 bases). The CDR3 contains 15 residues. The V end lost 7 bases, the J end lost 4 bases, and 17 bases lay between the germline ends. The CDR3 nucleotides are TGTGCCAGCATGCGGGGCACCGCAATAAATCAGCCCCAGCATTTT. Translating gives CASMRGTAINQPQHF.

In its sample, this clonotype was seen once. No conserved phenylalanine or tryptophan is present at the end of the CDR3, so a read error is the likely explanation. V gene TRBV12-3 or TRBV12-4 combines with J gene TRBJ2-7; 10 nucleotides line up with TRBD1. Trimming at V came to 9 bases and at J to 8 bases, leaving 7 bases not matched to a gene. The CDR3 is 12 amino acids. CDR3 protein: CASSTGQGKQYI. The CDR3 bases are TGTGCCAGTAGCACGGGACAGGGGAAGCAGTACATC.